The 27 T cell receptor beta chains given below trace back to one sample, sequenced in a study of blood T cell repertoires in COVID-19. TCRdb's table, derived via immunoSEQ multiplex PCR, lists solely in-frame clones and lacks some. The table shows 200,000 to 250,000 clones, with 84% occurring only once. The sequencing input was PBMCs or T cells enriched from blood (not recorded which). These TCRs come from a man aged 60 to 69 who had recovered from COVID-19.

The chain joins TRBV12-5 to TRBJ2-1, with D possibly being TRBD1 (6 bases). The CDR3 extends over 13 amino acids. Trimming took off 7 bases at V and 6 bases at J, with 13 bases between the two ends. In germline, CDR1 is LGHNT, CDR2 FRNRAP. The CDR3 here is CASAPPGANEQFF. DNA for the CDR3: TGTGCTAGTGCTCCCCCAGGGGCCAATGAGCAGTTCTTC.

The chain is built from TRBV6-5 and TRBJ1-5; 9 bases fit TRBD1. Germline V gives CDR1 MNHEY, CDR2 SVGAGI. This CDR3 has 15 amino acids. The trim removed 6 bases at V and 6 bases at J, leaving 9 bases unmatched. CDR3 sequence (DNA): TGTGCCAGCAGATTAACCGGGACAGGGATTCAGCCCCAGCATTTT. This gives the protein CASRLTGTGIQPQHF.

The rearrangement joins TRBV3-1 (or the pseudogene TRBV3-2) to TRBJ1-1; no clear D. Germline V gene lookup returns CDR1 LGHDT and CDR2 YNNKEL (reference sequence). The CDR3 totals 11 residues. V lost 8 bases and J 1 base, leaving 5 bases between the germline ends. This CDR3 is CASGGNTEAFF. The CDR3 nucleotides read TGTGCCAGCGGAGGGAACACTGAAGCTTTCTTT.

The chain has TRBV10-3 and TRBJ1-3; D is uncertain. CDR1 is ENHRY, CDR2 SYGVKD, per germline. Trimming took off 6 bases at V and 4 bases at J, with 10 bases between the two ends. This CDR3 has 13 residues. The CDR3 sequence is CAISLGLGNTIYF. The DNA of the CDR3 is TGTGCCATCAGCCTAGGCCTAGGAAACACCATATATTTT.

This clone was seen a single time. V is TRBV5-1 and J is TRBJ2-3; D perhaps matches TRBD1 (6 bases). The CDR3 sequence is 13 residues long. V lost 4 bases to trimming and J lost 4 bases, with 10 bases between them. Germline lookup yields CDR1 SGHRS and CDR2 YFSETQ. This chain's CDR3 is CASSITGSDTQYF. DNA of the CDR3: TGCGCCAGCAGCATTACAGGGTCAGATACGCAGTATTTT.

The chain joins TRBV2 to TRBJ2-7, with TRBD1 as a possible D gene (5 bases). The CDR3 sequence is 13 residues long. Germline V lookup: CDR1 SNHLY, CDR2 FYNNEI. Trimming removed 4 bases from V and 4 bases from J, with 11 bases in between. CDR3 in DNA: TGTGCCAGCAGTGCAGGGAATGGTTACGAGCAGTACTTC. Amino acid sequence: CASSAGNGYEQYF.

This sequence joins TRBV9 and TRBJ2-5; D perhaps matches TRBD2 (5 bases). Germline CDR1 and CDR2: SGDLS and YYNGEE. This CDR3 is built from 13 residues. V was cut by 2 bases and J by 5 bases, with 10 bases left in between. The CDR3 region is CASSVSGGETQYF. CDR3 nucleotides: TGTGCCAGCAGCGTCAGTGGCGGGGAGACCCAGTACTTC.

The rearrangement uses TRBV11-3 and TRBJ2-1; tentatively, D is TRBD2 (6 bases). CDR1 is SGHNT and CDR2 is YENEEA in the germline V gene. Trimming shortened V by 5 bases and J by 7 bases, and 21 bases separated the two germline ends. CDR3 length: 16 amino acids. The CDR3 DNA sequence: TGTGCCAGCAGCACCCCCCTCCTGGGGGGTTGGAATGAGCAGTTCTTC. Translated: CASSTPLLGGWNEQFF.

The J gene is TRBJ2-3, the V gene TRBV19; possibly TRBD1 for D (6 bases). Trimming stripped 3 bases from V and 6 bases from J, with 7 bases between. Germline assignment: CDR1 LNHDA and CDR2 SQIVND (reference sequence). The CDR3 has 12 amino acids. The CDR3 loop is CASSMTGDTQYF. The CDR3 coding sequence is TGTGCCAGTAGTATGACAGGCGATACGCAGTATTTT.

This rearrangement joins TRBV27 to TRBJ2-3; D perhaps matches TRBD2 (6 bases). Germline CDR1 is MNHEY and CDR2 is SMNVEV (reference sequence). The germline V and J ends were trimmed by 6 bases and 2 bases, with 12 bases remaining between them. The CDR3 is 14 amino acids. CDR3 residues: CASSYRDFTDTQYF. CDR3 DNA sequence: TGTGCCAGCAGCTATCGGGACTTCACAGATACGCAGTATTTT.

This chain links TRBV10-3 with TRBJ2-2; 7 nucleotides align to TRBD1. With V trimmed by 11 bases and J by 1 base, 4 bases remained unmatched. CDR3 length: 13 residues. Germline V gene lookup returns CDR1 ENHRY and CDR2 SYGVKD. The CDR3 loop is CAVGQENTGELFF. The CDR3 DNA reads as TGTGCCGTCGGACAGGAGAACACCGGGGAGCTGTTTTTT.

This clone was observed once. The chain has TRBV6-5 and TRBJ2-6; 7 bases are shared with TRBD2. The CDR3 is made up of 15 amino acids. From germline, CDR1 is MNHEY and CDR2 SVGAGI. V was pared by 5 bases and J by 3 bases, with 4 bases of the junction left unmatched. The CDR3 nucleotides are TGTGCCAGCAGTACAGCGGGGAATGGGGCCAACGTCCTGACTTTC. Translation: CASSTAGNGANVLTF.

The rearrangement joins TRBV5-6 to TRBJ1-2; the D is unclear. This CDR3 region has 13 residues. With 4 bases removed from V and 1 base from J, the gap between germline ends came to 8 bases. Germline CDR1 is SGHDT and CDR2 is YYEEEE. CDR3 nucleotide sequence: TGTGCCAGCAGCCGTACTCGTAACTATGGCTACACCTTC. Translated: CASSRTRNYGYTF. The entire variable domain, with the rest obtained from reference TRBV5-6 and TRBJ1-2, is as follows: DAGVTQSPTHLIKTRGQQVTLRCSPKSGHDTVSWYQQALGQGPQFIFQYYEEEERQRGNFPDRFSGHQFPNYSSELNVNALLLGDSALYLCASSRTRNYGYTFGSGTRLTVV.

Only one count was recorded for this clone. V and J are TRBV5-1 and TRBJ1-3, with D perhaps TRBD1 (6 bases). CDR3 length: 19 residues. Trimming stripped 7 bases from V and 2 bases from J, with 28 bases between. Germline CDR1 SGHRS, CDR2 YFSETQ. The CDR3 is CASGPGQSRATTPGNTIYF. The CDR3 DNA reads as TGCGCCAGCGGACCGGGACAATCAAGGGCTACAACCCCTGGAAACACCATATATTTT.

This clone has just a few counts. This rearrangement joins TRBV25-1 to TRBJ1-2; perhaps TRBD1 as D (5 bases). This CDR3 is 13 amino acids long. Germline-derived CDR1 and CDR2 are MGHDK and SYGVNS. Trimming took off 3 bases at V and 4 bases at J, with 9 bases between the two ends. This chain's CDR3 is CASSDQGSYGYTF. Here the CDR3 DNA reads TGTGCCAGCAGTGACCAGGGAAGCTATGGCTACACCTTC.

For the CDR3, the DNA is TGTGCCAGCAGCCCCACCCGGGACAATCAGCCCCAGCATTTT. Its protein product is CASSPTRDNQPQHF. This sequence joins TRBV7-2 and TRBJ1-5; D is unclear. Trimming pared 5 bases from V and 3 bases from J, leaving 11 bases between. The CDR3 loop spans 14 amino acids. Per the germline V gene, CDR1 is SGHTA and CDR2 is FQGNSA.

The rearrangement links TRBV14 to TRBJ2-7, with 11 bases fitting TRBD2. The CDR3 loop spans 14 amino acids. Germline CDR1 SGHDN, CDR2 FVKESK. Trimming at V came to 0 bases and at J to 8 bases, leaving 3 bases not matched to a gene. CDR3 protein: CASSQELAGAKQYF. In DNA, the CDR3 is TGTGCCAGCAGCCAAGAACTAGCGGGGGCGAAGCAGTACTTC.

This clone came up a few times. The chain carries TRBV4-1 and TRBJ1-5, with D possibly TRBD1 on 5 matching bases. V was trimmed by 4 bases and J by 0 bases, leaving 16 bases between them. Germline CDR1 reads MGHRA; CDR2 reads YSYEKL. This CDR3 is 17 amino acids long. The CDR3 loop reads CASSPAEDNYSNQPQHF. The CDR3 region has the DNA TGCGCCAGCAGCCCTGCTGAGGACAATTATAGCAATCAGCCCCAGCATTTT.

This chain connects TRBV30 to TRBJ2-7; TRBD1 matches at 9 bases. Germline trimming cut 4 bases from V and 5 bases from J; bases unmatched to any gene: 9. The CDR3 sequence is 14 residues long. Germline lookup yields CDR1 GTSNPN and CDR2 SVGIG (reference sequence). CDR3: CAWNEGQGVNEQYF. CDR3 nucleotides: TGTGCCTGGAATGAGGGACAGGGAGTTAACGAGCAGTACTTC.

The chain has TRBV7-2 and TRBJ2-1; the match to TRBD2 covers 14 bases. V shed 5 bases, J shed 6 bases, and the junction held 6 bases outside the gene matches. Germline V gives CDR1 SGHTA, CDR2 FQGNSA. The CDR3 consists of 16 residues. The CDR3 here is CASSRTSGGRGNEQFF. The CDR3 bases are TGTGCCAGCAGCCGGACTAGCGGGGGGCGGGGCAATGAGCAGTTCTTC. Drawing the rest from reference TRBV7-2 and TRBJ2-1, the complete variable domain is GAGVSQSPSNKVTEKGKDVELRCDPISGHTALYWYRQSLGQGLEFLIYFQGNSAPDKSGLPSDRFSAERTGGSVSTLTIQRTQQEDSAVYLCASSRTSGGRGNEQFFGPGTRLTVL.

The chain couples TRBV6-2 or TRBV6-3 to TRBJ1-6; possibly TRBD1 for D (6 bases). V lost 6 bases and J 2 bases, leaving 11 bases between the germline ends. The CDR3 has 15 residues. Germline V gives CDR1 MNHEY, CDR2 SVGEGT. CDR3 region: CASSPRTAYNSPLHF. The CDR3 DNA reads as TGTGCCAGCAGCCCACGGACAGCCTATAATTCACCCCTCCACTTT.

J is TRBJ1-4 and V is TRBV7-9, with no clear D. V was clipped by 6 bases and J by 13 bases, with 21 bases between them. Germline CDR1 and CDR2: SEHNR and FQNEAQ (reference sequence). The CDR3 extends over 14 amino acids. Here the CDR3 DNA reads TGTGCCAGCAGGCCCAGTCCCTCGTCCTTTGGACTGTTTTTT. Translation: CASRPSPSSFGLFF.

The sample holds one count of this clone. The chain carries TRBV7-9 and TRBJ2-4; possibly TRBD1 for D (6 bases). Trimming cost V 5 bases and J 0 bases, with 23 bases left between them. Germline V CDR1 and CDR2: SEHNR, FQNEAQ (reference sequence). The length of the CDR3 is 19 residues. The CDR3 sequence: CASSVWWGQDGVAKNIQYF. CDR3 in DNA: TGTGCCAGCAGCGTCTGGTGGGGGCAGGACGGCGTAGCCAAAAACATTCAGTACTTC.

The CDR3 spells CASSVGGQTTYEQYF. The CDR3 DNA sequence: TGTGCCAGCAGCGTAGGTGGCCAAACAACCTACGAGCAGTACTTC. V is TRBV9 and J is TRBJ2-7; D uncertain. V lost 0 bases and J 2 bases, leaving 12 bases between the germline ends. The CDR3 sequence is 15 residues long. Germline CDR1 is SGDLS and CDR2 is YYNGEE.

The J gene is TRBJ2-1, the V gene TRBV4-3; the D is unclear. This CDR3 is built from 13 residues. Germline loops: CDR1 LGHNA, CDR2 YSLEER. Trimming removed 0 bases at V and 3 bases at J, with 3 bases between. In nucleotides, the CDR3 is TGCGCCAGCAGCCAAGACAGCTACAATGAGCAGTTCTTC. Amino acids: CASSQDSYNEQFF.

Only a few counts were recorded for this clone. V usage is TRBV3-1 (or the pseudogene TRBV3-2) and J usage is TRBJ1-5, with D perhaps matching TRBD1 (5 bases). The CDR3 length is 13 residues. V gave up 5 bases and J gave up 3 bases, with 8 bases separating them. Germline V gives CDR1 LGHDT, CDR2 YNNKEL (reference sequence). The CDR3 is CASSGHPNQPQHF. The DNA of the CDR3 is TGTGCCAGCAGCGGACACCCCAATCAGCCCCAGCATTTT.

This clone has more than one count but fewer than ten. The gene calls are TRBV6-5 and TRBJ2-2; the match to TRBD1 covers 9 bases. The V segment lost 1 base and the J segment 4 bases; nucleotides outside the gene matches: 4. CDR1 is MNHEY and CDR2 is SVGAGI in the germline V gene. The CDR3 covers 16 residues. CDR3 residues: CASSYYGDRATGELFF. In DNA form, the CDR3 reads TGTGCCAGCAGTTACTATGGGGACAGGGCCACCGGGGAGCTGTTTTTT.